The text below deals with one T cell receptor (beta chain). The target antigen is unknown. The data were obtained in a study of beta chain features in type 1 diabetes. Across the study: Patients looked much like healthy donors when it came to age, gender and cell yields. Study results and limitations: Patients with Type 1 diabetes showed moderately but significantly shorter TCRB CDR3s in all four CD4+ subsets. PCR may have favored shorter templates equally in patients and controls. Type 1 diabetes patients had VDJ junctions that carried fewer insertions and more deletions. An over-representation of cells with high TCR expression could result from cDNA sequencing.

This CDR3 has 14 residues. Per germline, CDR1 LNHDA and CDR2 SQIVND (reference sequence). Trimming removed 5 bases from V and 1 base from J, with 9 bases in between. cDNA synthesis used the whole RNA isolate, giving expressed TCRB sequences. TCRdb keeps only in-frame clones here, not all; method: immunoSEQ multiplex PCR. The sample holds almost 350,000 clones, around 9.7% seen once. The material sequenced was central memory CD4+ T cells from blood. V usage is TRBV19 and J usage is TRBJ2-4; D unclear. The sequence was collected from a man under 40 with type 1 diabetes. CDR3 in DNA: TGTGCCAGTAGTGGGGTGGGGGCCAAAAACATTCAGTACTTC. Its protein product is CASSGVGAKNIQYF.